The 24 T cell receptor beta chains below were found in one sample sequenced in a study of T cells in Graves' hyperthyroidism and ophthalmopathy. Amplification of TCR beta CDR3 regions used RNA as the template. An initial round of RT-PCR targeting the TCR CDR3 relied on the HTBI primer set. In TCRdb, the multiplex PCR reads were re-called with MiXCR into one record per CDR3 protein. The table shows fewer than 500,000 distinct CDR3 sequences, with approximately 15% occurring only once. The sample was blood. The receptor set was obtained from a woman aged 25 to 45 with Graves' ophthalmopathy.

CDR3 sequence: CTAWTDFGYTF. CDR3 nucleotide sequence: TGCACGGCATGGACAGATTTTGGCTACACCTTC. The gene calls are TRBV20-1 and TRBJ1-2; tentatively, D is TRBD1 (6 bases). The CDR3 is 11 amino acids. Germline CDR1 reads DFQATT; CDR2 reads SNEGSKA (reference sequence).

The sample holds a few counts of this clonotype. This chain uses TRBV27 with TRBJ2-4; D not certain. Trimming removed 5 bases from V and 0 bases from J, with 20 bases in between. Germline V lookup: CDR1 MNHEY, CDR2 SMNVEV (reference sequence). This CDR3 comprises 18 residues. The CDR3 DNA follows: TGTGCCAGCAGTCCCATGGATCCTATAGAACGAGCCAAAAACATTCAGTACTTC. Amino acid sequence: CASSPMDPIERAKNIQYF.

The chain links TRBV3-1 to TRBJ2-2, with D perhaps TRBD1 (5 bases). CDR3 length: 13 amino acids. The V gene lost 3 bases and the J gene lost 6 bases, with 8 bases spanning the gap. The germline V gene encodes CDR1 LGHDT and CDR2 YNNKEL (reference sequence). CDR3 bases: TGTGCCAGCAGCCACCAGGGTCCCGGGGAGCTGTTTTTT. It is translated as CASSHQGPGELFF.

In this sample, this clonotype turned up many times. V gene TRBV7-2 combines with J gene TRBJ2-1; the match to TRBD2 covers 9 bases. With V trimmed by 4 bases and J by 5 bases, 9 bases remained unmatched. Germline assignment: CDR1 SGHTA and CDR2 FQGNSA. The CDR3 runs to 16 residues. The CDR3 loop is CASSSSRGGLHNEQFF. For the CDR3, the DNA is TGTGCCAGCAGCTCGTCGCGGGGGGGCCTCCACAATGAGCAGTTCTTC.

This clonotype was found a few times. V usage is TRBV4-1 and J usage is TRBJ2-6; D remains ambiguous. The CDR3 extends over 17 amino acids. Between the trimmed V and J ends, which lost 3 bases and 0 bases, there was a span of 12 bases. Germline V CDR1 and CDR2: MGHRA, YSYEKL. The DNA of the CDR3 is TGCGCCAGCAGCCAGGCTAATAAGTTCTCTGGGGCCAACGTCCTGACTTTC. Residues: CASSQANKFSGANVLTF.

This clonotype was observed a few times. At one boundary the junction diverges from the germline segment, which might be a read error. CDR3 residues: CASSLARGRAYNEQLF. DNA of the CDR3: TGCGCCAGCAGCTTGGCCAGAGGGCGAGCCTACAATGAGCAGCTCTTC. This chain uses TRBV5-1 with TRBJ2-1; possibly TRBD2 for D (5 bases). Germline lookup yields CDR1 SGHRS and CDR2 YFSETQ. This CDR3 is 16 amino acids long.

The chain uses TRBV5-1 and TRBJ1-1, with D possibly being TRBD1 (6 bases). Germline CDR1 and CDR2: SGHRS and YFSETQ. The length of the CDR3 is 15 residues. The V gene lost 4 bases and the J gene lost 0 bases, with 13 bases spanning the gap. The CDR3: CASSTGQNLNTEAFF. The CDR3 DNA is TGCGCCAGCAGCACCGGACAGAACCTGAACACTGAAGCTTTCTTT.

This clonotype was seen many times. V usage is TRBV3-1 and J usage is TRBJ1-6, with D possibly matching TRBD1 (6 bases). The CDR3 is 16 amino acids. Trimming stripped 2 bases from V and 4 bases from J, with 12 bases between. CDR1 is LGHDT and CDR2 is YNNKEL in the germline V gene (reference sequence). CDR3 in amino acids: CASSQTGGGYNSPLHF. The DNA of the CDR3 is TGTGCCAGCAGCCAAACGGGAGGGGGTTATAATTCACCCCTCCACTTT.

This clonotype was picked up many times. The J gene is TRBJ2-3, the V gene TRBV28; the D gene is possibly TRBD1 (5 bases). CDR3 length: 12 amino acids. V was trimmed by 2 bases and J by 7 bases, leaving 7 bases between them. Germline assignment: CDR1 MDHEN and CDR2 SYDVKM. The CDR3 nucleotides are TGTGCCAGCAGTTTAGCAGGGAATACGCAGTATTTT. It translates to CASSLAGNTQYF. The complete variable domain, with remaining parts taken from reference TRBV28 and TRBJ2-3, reads DVKVTQSSRYLVKRTGEKVFLECVQDMDHENMFWYRQDPGLGLRLIYFSYDVKMKEKGDIPEGYSVSREKKERFSLILESASTNQTSMYLCASSLAGNTQYFGPGTRLTVL.

This clonotype was counted many times. J is TRBJ1-1 and V is TRBV30; TRBD1 agrees at 9 bases. Germline CDR1 is GTSNPN and CDR2 is SVGIG (reference sequence). The CDR3 has 14 amino acids. J was trimmed by 7 bases and V by 2 bases; bases with no gene match: 8. CDR3 in DNA: TGTGCCTGGAGTTGGGGAACAGGGGGCAGTGAAGCTTTCTTT. It is translated as CAWSWGTGGSEAFF.

This clonotype was picked up a small number of times. This sequence joins TRBV7-9 and TRBJ1-2; D perhaps matches TRBD1 (6 bases). The CDR3 contains 15 residues. The germline CDR1 and CDR2 sequences are SEHNR and FQNEAQ (reference sequence). Trimming took 1 base from V and 7 from J, leaving 16 bases between them. CDR3 region: CASSLGTGLTRGYTF. In DNA, the CDR3 is TGTGCCAGCAGCTTAGGTACAGGGCTTACTCGTGGCTACACCTTC.

The chain links TRBV7-9 to TRBJ2-7, with 9 bases that match TRBD2. J lost 7 bases, V lost 3 bases, and 13 bases had no gene match. The CDR3 consists of 16 residues. In germline, CDR1 is SEHNR, CDR2 FQNEAQ (reference sequence). CDR3 coding DNA: TGTGCCAGCAGCTTGGGGCTATGGGCTAGCGGGGAGGAGCAGTACTTC. Translating it yields CASSLGLWASGEEQYF.

At least ten counts were recorded for this clonotype. The V call is TRBV6-1, the J call TRBJ2-7; 7 bases are a match to TRBD2. The V segment lost 5 bases and the J segment 3 bases; nucleotides outside the gene matches: 7. The CDR3 is 14 residues long. CDR1 is MNHNS, CDR2 SASEGT, per germline. This chain's CDR3 is CASSPREGGYEQYF. CDR3 sequence (DNA): TGTGCCAGCAGTCCGAGGGAGGGCGGCTACGAGCAGTACTTC.

This clonotype has ten or more counts. The rearrangement joins TRBV7-3 to TRBJ2-1; 7 nucleotides align to TRBD2. Germline CDR1 reads SGHTA; CDR2 reads FQGTGA. The CDR3 is 15 amino acids. V shed 4 bases and J 3 bases; nucleotides not matched to a gene: 6. In DNA form, the CDR3 reads TGTGCCAGCAGCTCAACCGGACTAGGCTACAATGAGCAGTTCTTC. Protein product: CASSSTGLGYNEQFF.

This clonotype has a count of ten or more. This chain connects TRBV27 to TRBJ1-5; weak D call: TRBD1 (6 bases). The CDR3 runs 12 residues. V lost 5 bases, J lost 6 bases, and 8 bases lay in between. The V gene's germline CDR1 is MNHEY and CDR2 SMNVEV (reference sequence). CDR3 loop: CASSQGSQPQHF. In DNA form, the CDR3 reads TGTGCCAGCAGTCAGGGGAGTCAGCCCCAGCATTTT.

This sequence joins TRBV29-1 and TRBJ1-2, with D tentatively TRBD1 (6 bases). Germline CDR1 and CDR2: SQVTM and ANQGSEA. The CDR3 spans 15 residues. V dropped 0 bases and J dropped 7 bases, with 18 bases sitting between them. CDR3 residues: CSVEEFRGGEVGYTF. The CDR3 region has the DNA TGCAGCGTTGAAGAGTTCAGAGGGGGGGAGGTTGGCTACACCTTC.

The chain carries TRBV29-1 and TRBJ2-2; tentatively, D is TRBD1 (5 bases). Trimming stripped 2 bases from V and 4 bases from J, with 8 bases between. Per germline, CDR1 SQVTM and CDR2 ANQGSEA. The CDR3 totals 13 residues. The CDR3 nucleotides read TGCAGCGTTGAATCTGGGGCCACCGGGGAGCTGTTTTTT. Encoded protein: CSVESGATGELFF.

For this clonotype: This may be a read error, as it is one base from a much larger clone. The chain couples TRBV29-1 to TRBJ1-2; D is undetermined. The germline CDR1 and CDR2 sequences are SQVTM and ANQGSEA. This CDR3 spans 14 amino acids. Trimming removed 5 bases at V and 7 bases at J, with 20 bases between. The CDR3 loop is CSVSSPSVGCGYTF. The CDR3 DNA is TGCAGCGTTAGCAGCCCATCGGTGGGCTGTGGCTACACCTTC.

This chain links TRBV3-1 with TRBJ1-6, with D perhaps TRBD1 (6 bases). V was pared by 2 bases and J by 7 bases, with 15 bases between. The CDR3 runs 16 residues. The germline CDR1 and CDR2 sequences are LGHDT and YNNKEL (reference sequence). This CDR3 is CASSQPGRQGNSPLHF. The CDR3 DNA reads TGTGCCAGCAGCCAACCTGGGAGGCAGGGGAATTCACCCCTCCACTTT.

This clonotype was counted ten times or more. The V and J genes are TRBV27 and TRBJ1-5; 7 nucleotides match TRBD1. The J segment lost 4 bases and the V segment lost 0 bases, leaving 6 bases of the junction unmatched. Per the germline V gene, CDR1 is MNHEY and CDR2 is SMNVEV (reference sequence). CDR3 length equals 16 residues. For the CDR3, the DNA is TGTGCCAGCAGTTTATCGTCACAGGGGATAAATCAGCCCCAGCATTTT. This codes for CASSLSSQGINQPQHF.

At least ten counts were recorded for this clonotype. The chain joins TRBV20-1 to TRBJ1-1; D ambiguous. This CDR3 has 13 amino acids. The V gene's germline CDR1 is DFQATT and CDR2 SNEGSKA (reference sequence). V lost 6 bases and J lost 0, with 11 bases in between. This CDR3 reads CSAGKNVNTEAFF. In nucleotides, the CDR3 is TGCAGTGCAGGCAAGAATGTGAACACTGAAGCTTTCTTT.

V gene TRBV5-6 combines with J gene TRBJ1-1; D not resolved. The V gene lost 1 base and the J gene lost 0 bases, with 7 bases spanning the gap. This CDR3 has 14 amino acids. Looked up from germline, CDR1 is SGHDT and CDR2 is YYEEEE. The CDR3 DNA reads TGTGCCAGCAGCTTGCGTAGCGTGAACACTGAAGCTTTCTTT. This encodes CASSLRSVNTEAFF.

This clonotype was seen a few times. J is TRBJ2-2 and V is TRBV27; TRBD2 agrees at 13 bases. V was clipped by 3 bases and J by 7 bases; unmatched bases: 5. The CDR3 runs to 16 residues. The germline gives CDR1 MNHEY, CDR2 SMNVEV (reference sequence). The CDR3 here is CASSFTSGGADGELFF. Written as DNA, the CDR3 is TGTGCCAGCAGTTTCACTAGCGGGGGGGCTGACGGGGAGCTGTTTTTT.

The chain employs TRBV6-9 and TRBJ2-7; no reliable D call. This CDR3 spans 14 amino acids. V lost 3 bases to trimming and J lost 0 bases, with 9 bases between them. Germline assignment: CDR1 MNHGY and CDR2 SVAAGI. The CDR3 DNA follows: TGTGCCAGCAGTTACACCCTCTCCTCCTACGAGCAGTACTTC. Translating it yields CASSYTLSSYEQYF.